This section outlines one T cell receptor beta chain sequence together with its context. The antigen remains undetermined. TCRdb re-called the 5' RACE reads through MiXCR, storing one row per CDR3 protein. The table records 350,000 to 500,000 distinct CDR3 sequences, 15% to 25% of them present only once. With V trimmed by 8 bases and J by 2 bases, 4 bases remained unmatched. This CDR3 contains 14 residues. The data were obtained in a study of T-cell memory formation after mild COVID-19. Study findings and constraints: Those CD4+ clones that contracted were mainly in CM and EM (CD8+ ones in EMRA).

Sequencing was done on a sample of PBMCs or a T cell subset sorted from them (not recorded which). The J gene is TRBJ2-5, the V gene TRBV12-3 or TRBV12-4, with 11 nucleotides matching TRBD2. The clonotype originates from an adult woman who had mild COVID-19 (a few samples of this study predate the infection). Cell type and time point are not known. The DNA of the CDR3 is TGTGCCAGCTTAGCGGGAGGGCAACAAGAGACCCAGTACTTC. Protein product: CASLAGGQQETQYF.